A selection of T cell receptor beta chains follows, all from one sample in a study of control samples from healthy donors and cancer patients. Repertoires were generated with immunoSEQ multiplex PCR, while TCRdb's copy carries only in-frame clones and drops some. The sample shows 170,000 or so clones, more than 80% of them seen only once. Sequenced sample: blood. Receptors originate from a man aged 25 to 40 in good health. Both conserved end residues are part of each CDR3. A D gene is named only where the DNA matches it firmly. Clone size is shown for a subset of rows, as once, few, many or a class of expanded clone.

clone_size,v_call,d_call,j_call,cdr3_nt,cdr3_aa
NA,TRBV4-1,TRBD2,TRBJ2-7,TGCGCCAGCAGCTCATTAGCGGGAGGGCCGGGTGAGCAGTACTTC,CASSSLAGGPGEQYF
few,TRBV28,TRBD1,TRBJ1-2,TGTGCCAGCAGTTTAATCGGGACAGGGCAGGCTGGCTACACCTTC,CASSLIGTGQAGYTF
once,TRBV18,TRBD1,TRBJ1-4,TGTGCCAGCTCTCTCGTGGGACAGGGTAGAGAAAAACTGTTTTTT,CASSLVGQGREKLFF
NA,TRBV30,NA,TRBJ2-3,TGTGCCCGCCAATCAGGAACTAGCACAGATACGCAGTATTTT,CARQSGTSTDTQYF
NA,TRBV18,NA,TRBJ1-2,TGTGCCAGCTCACCAGTATCTTCCTCGATGTACGGCTACACCTTC,CASSPVSSSMYGYTF
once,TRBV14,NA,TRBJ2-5,TGTGCCAGCAGCCTTTTCGGGAACCAAGAGACCCAGTACTTC,CASSLFGNQETQYF
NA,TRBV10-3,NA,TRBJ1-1,TGTGCCAGCATTGACACGGGAGCGGGAGCTTTCTTT,CASIDTGAGAFF
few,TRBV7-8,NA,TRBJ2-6,TGTGCCAGCAGCTTATTTTCGGGCGGGGGCGCTGGGGCCAACGTCCTGACTTTC,CASSLFSGGGAGANVLTF
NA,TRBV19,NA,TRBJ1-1,TGTGCCAGTAGTACTGGAACAGGGAACACTGAAGCTTTCTTT,CASSTGTGNTEAFF
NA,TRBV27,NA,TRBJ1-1,TGTGCCAGCAGTTTCGATTCAGGGTTTCCTGAAGCTTTCTTT,CASSFDSGFPEAFF
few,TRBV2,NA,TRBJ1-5,TGTGCCAGCAGTGTTAGGGAGGATCAGCCCCAGCATTTT,CASSVREDQPQHF
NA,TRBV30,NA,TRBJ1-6,TGTGCCTGGAGCACAGGGACGGATTCACCCCTCCACTTT,CAWSTGTDSPLHF
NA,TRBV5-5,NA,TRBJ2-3,TGTGCCAGCAGCCCACTAGAAGGCACAGATACGCAGTATTTT,CASSPLEGTDTQYF
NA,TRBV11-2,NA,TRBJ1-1,TGTGCCAGCAGCTTAGGTTTTGCCAGGGGACTTAACAATGAAGCTTTCTTT,CASSLGFARGLNNEAFF
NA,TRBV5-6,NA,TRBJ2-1,TGTGCCAGCAGCTTGTTGGACGGGGGACCAAACAATGAGCAGTTCTTC,CASSLLDGGPNNEQFF
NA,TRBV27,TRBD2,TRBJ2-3,TGTGCCAGCAGTTCCCACTTCTCCCCGGGACTAGACCGCACAGATACGCAGTATTTT,CASSSHFSPGLDRTDTQYF
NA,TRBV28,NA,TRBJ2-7,TGTGCCAGCAGACATGGGACTTCTTACGAGCAGTACTTC,CASRHGTSYEQYF
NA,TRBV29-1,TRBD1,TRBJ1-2,TGCAGCGTTGAAGGGACAGGGCCCCCACTCTATAGCTATGGCTACACCTTC,CSVEGTGPPLYSYGYTF
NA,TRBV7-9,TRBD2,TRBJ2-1,TGTGCCAGCAGCCCTCGGACTAGCGGATACAATGAGCAGTTCTTC,CASSPRTSGYNEQFF
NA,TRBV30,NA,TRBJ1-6,TGTGCCTGGAGTCCTGGAGGCCTCAGGAATTCACCCCTCCACTTT,CAWSPGGLRNSPLHF
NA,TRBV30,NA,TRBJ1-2,TGTGCCTGGAATCCCCATCGGGGGGGTAACTATGGCTACACCTTC,CAWNPHRGGNYGYTF
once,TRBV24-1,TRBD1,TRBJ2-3,TGTGCCACCCCGACTTGGACAGGGTGTACAGATACGCAGTATTTT,CATPTWTGCTDTQYF
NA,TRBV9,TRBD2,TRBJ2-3,TGTGCCAGCAGCGCGACTAGCGGGAGAACGGCAGATACGCAGTATTTT,CASSATSGRTADTQYF
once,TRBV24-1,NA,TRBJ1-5,TGTGCCACCAGTGGCCCTAGCAATCAGCCCCAGCATTTT,CATSGPSNQPQHF
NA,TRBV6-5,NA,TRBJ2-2,TGTGCCAGCATGGAGCAGGGGAACACCGGGGAGCTGTTTTTT,CASMEQGNTGELFF
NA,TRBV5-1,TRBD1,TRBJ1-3,TGCGCCAGCAGCCACGGGACAGGGGTCGGAAACACCATATATTTT,CASSHGTGVGNTIYF
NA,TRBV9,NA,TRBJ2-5,TGTGCCAGCAGCGTAGACGGGGGGCTCAGGGAGACCCAGTACTTC,CASSVDGGLRETQYF
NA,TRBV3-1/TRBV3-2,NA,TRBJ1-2,TGTGCCAGCAGCCAAGACGGCAGAGCCTATGGCTACACCTTC,CASSQDGRAYGYTF
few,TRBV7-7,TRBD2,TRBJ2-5,TGTGCCAGCAGCCCCCTCTCCGGGGGGGCCCTACAAGAGACCCAGTACTTC,CASSPLSGGALQETQYF
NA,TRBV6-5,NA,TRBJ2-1,TGTGCCAGCAGTTACTCAACTAGGGGGACGAATGAGCAGTTCTTC,CASSYSTRGTNEQFF
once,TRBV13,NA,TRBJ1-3,TGTGCCAGCAGCCCCTTACAGGCTTCTGGAAACACCATATATTTT,CASSPLQASGNTIYF
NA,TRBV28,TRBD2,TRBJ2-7,TGTGCCAGCAGTTTGGCGGAGGGAGGGAGACCCAGCGAGCAGTACTTC,CASSLAEGGRPSEQYF
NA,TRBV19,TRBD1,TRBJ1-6,TGTGCCAGTAGTGTCGACAGGGGCTCGTCACCCCTCCACTTT,CASSVDRGSSPLHF
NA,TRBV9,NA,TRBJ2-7,TGTGCCAGCTCCCCGCCCCGCAGAACCTACGAGCAGTACTTC,CASSPPRRTYEQYF
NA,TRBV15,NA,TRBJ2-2,TGTGCCACCAGCCGAGAACAGGGCCGGAACACCGGGGAGCTGTTTTTT,CATSREQGRNTGELFF
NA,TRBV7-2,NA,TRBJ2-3,TGTGCCAGCAGCTTTGGTACGAGGCCAGATACGCAGTATTTT,CASSFGTRPDTQYF
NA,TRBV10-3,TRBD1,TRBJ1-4,TGTGCCATCAGTGAGTTGACAGGGGGTGAGGAAAAACTGTTTTTT,CAISELTGGEEKLFF
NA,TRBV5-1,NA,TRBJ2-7,TGCGCCAGCAGCTTGCAGCAGGGCCGCACCTACGAGCAGTACTTC,CASSLQQGRTYEQYF
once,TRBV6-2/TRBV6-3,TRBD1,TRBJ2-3,TGTGCCAGCAGTGATTGGACAGGGCCAGATACGCAGTATTTT,CASSDWTGPDTQYF
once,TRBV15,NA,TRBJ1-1,TGTGCCACCAGCAGAGCATCAGGACCAGAAGCTTTCTTT,CATSRASGPEAFF
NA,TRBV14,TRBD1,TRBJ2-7,TGTGCCAGCAGCCCGCGGCAGGGGGTAGGCGAGCAGTACTTC,CASSPRQGVGEQYF
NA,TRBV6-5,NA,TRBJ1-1,TGTGCCAGCAGGTACCCCGGGGGGAACACTGAAGCTTTCTTT,CASRYPGGNTEAFF
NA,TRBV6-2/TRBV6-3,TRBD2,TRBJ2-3,TGTGCCAGCAGTTACCAGCGGGGGGACGATACGCAGTATTTT,CASSYQRGDDTQYF
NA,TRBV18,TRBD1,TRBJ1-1,TGTGCCAGCTCACGGATCGGGACAGTGAACACTGAAGCTTTCTTT,CASSRIGTVNTEAFF
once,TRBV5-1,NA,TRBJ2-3,TGCGCCAGCAGCGCGTCGACGGGGGGCCAGGGCGCCACAGATACGCAGTATTTT,CASSASTGGQGATDTQYF
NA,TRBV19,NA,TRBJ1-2,TGTGCCAGCAGTGACAGGGGCTACACCTTC,CASSDRGYTF
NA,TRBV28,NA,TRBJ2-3,TGTGCCAGCAGTACGCCCACAGATACGCAGTATTTT,CASSTPTDTQYF
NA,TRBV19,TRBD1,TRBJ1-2,TGTGCCAGCCGCCGGGACAGGGGCTACGATGGCTACACCTTC,CASRRDRGYDGYTF
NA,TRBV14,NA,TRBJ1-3,TGTGCCAGCAGCCAATACAGGGGAAACACCATATATTTT,CASSQYRGNTIYF
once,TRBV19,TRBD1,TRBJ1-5,TGTGCCAGTAACCCACAGGGGACCCACCAGCCCCAGCATTTT,CASNPQGTHQPQHF